This T cell receptor beta chain is drawn from a study of shared clonotypes between healthy human individuals. This CDR3 region has 13 residues. V was clipped by 5 bases and J by 2 bases, with 11 bases between them. Germline V gene data show CDR1 as SGHKS and CDR2 as YYEKEE (reference sequence). Sequencing was performed with immunoSEQ multiplex PCR; in TCRdb, only in-frame clones are kept and a portion is missing. The table shows about 2,500,000 clones, with approximately 92% occurring only once. This TCR was recovered from a man between 18 and 29 years old in good health. The chain links TRBV5-5 to TRBJ2-7; perhaps TRBD2 as D (6 bases). Sample: naive CD4+ T cells sorted from blood. The subset was: CD45RA+ positively selected. The CDR3 loop is CASSRDFTYEQYF. The CDR3 region has the DNA TGTGCCAGCAGTCGGGACTTCACCTACGAGCAGTACTTC.